The clone carrying this T cell receptor beta chain was recorded only once. This entry comes from a study of blood T cell repertoires in COVID-19. Sequenced by immunoSEQ multiplex PCR; TCRdb stores in-frame clones only, minus some. The sample records 200,000 to 250,000 clones, less than 90% being singletons. The CDR3 has 17 amino acids. Trimming removed 3 bases from V and 1 base from J, with 19 bases in between. Germline V gene lookup returns CDR1 SGHTA and CDR2 FQGNSA. Material for sequencing was peripheral blood. This sequence was found in a man between 65 and 85 years old with acute or convalescent COVID-19. The chain joins TRBV7-2 to TRBJ2-7; D might be TRBD2 (5 bases). CDR3 loop: CASSFYSSWTGSYEQYF. CDR3 in DNA: TGTGCCAGCAGCTTCTACTCCTCCTGGACGGGGTCCTACGAGCAGTACTTC.